A selection of T cell receptor beta chains follows, all from one sample in a study of T cell changes during pregnancy in multiple sclerosis. This table comes from immunoSEQ multiplex PCR, and its TCRdb copy is limited to in-frame clones, with some not included. The sample records 65,000 to 70,000 clones, 85% to 95% being singletons. Material: peripheral blood, obtained in the third trimester of pregnancy. The receptor source for this set is a female donor in good health, enrolled as a control in a pregnancy study. The CDR3 runs from the conserved cysteine through the conserved F or W. Fields, in order: V gene, D gene, clone size, J gene, CDR3 DNA, CDR3 protein. The D gene is left open where the match is weak. The listing skips clone size in some rows; elsewhere it reads once, few, many or a size class.

v_gene: TRBV4-3; d_gene: -; abundance: -; j_gene: TRBJ1-3; CDR3nt: TGCGCCAGCAGCCAGCAGGGGCCTGGAAACACCATATATTTT; CDR3aa: CASSQQGPGNTIYF
v_gene: TRBV2; d_gene: -; abundance: -; j_gene: TRBJ1-5; CDR3nt: TGTGCCAGCAGTGAAGAGACTGGAAGAAATCAGCCCCAGCATTTT; CDR3aa: CASSEETGRNQPQHF
v_gene: TRBV27; d_gene: TRBD1; abundance: -; j_gene: TRBJ1-6; CDR3nt: TGTGCCAGCAGTTTTAAGTCCCGGGACAGGGCGAATCCACCCCTCCACTTT; CDR3aa: CASSFKSRDRANPPLHF
v_gene: TRBV7-9; d_gene: TRBD1; abundance: -; j_gene: TRBJ1-4; CDR3nt: TGTGCCAGCAGCTTAGCCTTTACAGGGGGTCAAGATGAAAAACTGTTTTTT; CDR3aa: CASSLAFTGGQDEKLFF
v_gene: TRBV13; d_gene: TRBD2; abundance: -; j_gene: TRBJ2-7; CDR3nt: TGTGCCAGCAGCTGGCCCGGGGCGGGAGTAGGAGAGCAGTACTTC; CDR3aa: CASSWPGAGVGEQYF
v_gene: TRBV28; d_gene: -; abundance: -; j_gene: TRBJ1-2; CDR3nt: TGTGCCAGCAGTTTAGGACAGAACTATGGCTACACCTTC; CDR3aa: CASSLGQNYGYTF
v_gene: TRBV20-1; d_gene: TRBD1; abundance: -; j_gene: TRBJ2-1; CDR3nt: TGCAGTGTCGGGACAGGGTTCGGGAAGTTCTTC; CDR3aa: CSVGTGFGKFF
v_gene: TRBV9; d_gene: TRBD2; abundance: once; j_gene: TRBJ2-2; CDR3nt: TGTGCCAGCAGCGCGGGGGTCAAGCGGGGGCTGAACACCGGGGAGCTGTTTTTT; CDR3aa: CASSAGVKRGLNTGELFF
v_gene: TRBV7-9; d_gene: TRBD1; abundance: -; j_gene: TRBJ2-3; CDR3nt: TGTGCCAGCAGCGCCCCCCTACGACAGGGCCTCACAGATACGCAGTATTTT; CDR3aa: CASSAPLRQGLTDTQYF
v_gene: TRBV13; d_gene: -; abundance: few; j_gene: TRBJ2-7; CDR3nt: TGTGCCAGCAGCTTAGGAACAGTTTCCGAGCAGTACTTC; CDR3aa: CASSLGTVSEQYF
v_gene: TRBV2; d_gene: TRBD2; abundance: -; j_gene: TRBJ2-1; CDR3nt: TGTGCCAGCAGTGTACTAGGACTAGCAAATGAGCAGTTCTTC; CDR3aa: CASSVLGLANEQFF
v_gene: TRBV5-1; d_gene: -; abundance: -; j_gene: TRBJ1-1; CDR3nt: TGCGCCAGCAGCTTGGCAGGGTACACTGAAGCTTTCTTT; CDR3aa: CASSLAGYTEAFF
v_gene: TRBV27; d_gene: TRBD1; abundance: -; j_gene: TRBJ1-4; CDR3nt: TGTGCCACCGGACAGGCAACTAATGAAAAACTGTTTTTT; CDR3aa: CATGQATNEKLFF
v_gene: TRBV19; d_gene: TRBD2; abundance: -; j_gene: TRBJ2-1; CDR3nt: TGTGCCAGTGGCACGTCGGGACTAGCGGCCAACAATGAGCAGTTCTTC; CDR3aa: CASGTSGLAANNEQFF
v_gene: TRBV4-3; d_gene: -; abundance: -; j_gene: TRBJ1-1; CDR3nt: TGCGCCAGCAGCCGAACTACAGGGAACACTGAAGCTTTCTTT; CDR3aa: CASSRTTGNTEAFF
v_gene: TRBV7-6; d_gene: TRBD2; abundance: -; j_gene: TRBJ2-7; CDR3nt: TGTGCCAGCAGCTTAGGAGGGTCGGGAGGCTACGAGCAGTACTTC; CDR3aa: CASSLGGSGGYEQYF
v_gene: TRBV19; d_gene: -; abundance: -; j_gene: TRBJ1-5; CDR3nt: TGTGCCAGTAGTATGAGGGAGGGGTCGGGTCAGCCCCAGCATTTT; CDR3aa: CASSMREGSGQPQHF
v_gene: TRBV19; d_gene: -; abundance: -; j_gene: TRBJ1-1; CDR3nt: TGTGCCAGTAGTAGGGGGGGCCCGAACACTGAAGCTTTCTTT; CDR3aa: CASSRGGPNTEAFF
v_gene: TRBV6-6; d_gene: TRBD1; abundance: -; j_gene: TRBJ2-5; CDR3nt: TGTGCCAGCAGTTACTCGAGGACAGGGAATGAAGAGACCCAGTACTTC; CDR3aa: CASSYSRTGNEETQYF
v_gene: TRBV28; d_gene: TRBD1; abundance: once; j_gene: TRBJ2-7; CDR3nt: TGTGCCAGCAGTCGGGGACAGGGCGGTTTCGACGAGCAGTACTTC; CDR3aa: CASSRGQGGFDEQYF
v_gene: TRBV30; d_gene: TRBD1; abundance: -; j_gene: TRBJ1-6; CDR3nt: TGTGCCTGGAGCCCCGGGACAGTTTCACCCCTCCACTTT; CDR3aa: CAWSPGTVSPLHF
v_gene: TRBV27; d_gene: TRBD2; abundance: -; j_gene: TRBJ2-3; CDR3nt: TGTGCCAGCAGAAAAGCCCCGGGGGGGCGCACAGATACGCAGTATTTT; CDR3aa: CASRKAPGGRTDTQYF
v_gene: TRBV7-3; d_gene: TRBD2; abundance: -; j_gene: TRBJ2-2; CDR3nt: TGTGCCAGCAGCATACAGCCGACTAGCCTGACCGGGGAGCTGTTTTTT; CDR3aa: CASSIQPTSLTGELFF
v_gene: TRBV7-8; d_gene: TRBD1; abundance: -; j_gene: TRBJ1-5; CDR3nt: TGTGCCAGCAGTCCTAGTTGGGACAGGGGACGTTCGGGCAATCAGCCCCAGCATTTT; CDR3aa: CASSPSWDRGRSGNQPQHF
v_gene: TRBV7-6; d_gene: -; abundance: once; j_gene: TRBJ2-7; CDR3nt: TGTGCCAGCAGCTTGGGGGGGCCGACTTGGGAGCAGTACTTC; CDR3aa: CASSLGGPTWEQYF
v_gene: TRBV5-1; d_gene: TRBD2; abundance: -; j_gene: TRBJ2-2; CDR3nt: TGCGCCAGCAGCATACTAGCGGGGGGATCCGGGGAGCTGTTTTTT; CDR3aa: CASSILAGGSGELFF
v_gene: TRBV25-1; d_gene: -; abundance: -; j_gene: TRBJ2-3; CDR3nt: TGTGCCAGCAGTGAGAGAACCGCGCCCACAGATACGCAGTATTTT; CDR3aa: CASSERTAPTDTQYF
v_gene: TRBV7-3; d_gene: TRBD1; abundance: -; j_gene: TRBJ1-1; CDR3nt: TGTGCCAGCAGCCGGACAGGGGATGAGAAAGCTTTCTTT; CDR3aa: CASSRTGDEKAFF
v_gene: TRBV5-4; d_gene: TRBD2; abundance: -; j_gene: TRBJ2-5; CDR3nt: TGTGCCAGCAGCTCCCAGACTAGCTGGGGAGAGACCCAGTACTTC; CDR3aa: CASSSQTSWGETQYF
v_gene: TRBV6-1; d_gene: -; abundance: -; j_gene: TRBJ1-5; CDR3nt: TGTGCCAGCAGTGTTCAGGGGAAGAACAATCAGCCCCAGCATTTT; CDR3aa: CASSVQGKNNQPQHF
v_gene: TRBV9; d_gene: TRBD2; abundance: -; j_gene: TRBJ2-1; CDR3nt: TGTGCCAGCAGCGTAGGGGGACTACTCATAAATGAGCAGTTCTTC; CDR3aa: CASSVGGLLINEQFF
v_gene: TRBV7-3; d_gene: -; abundance: -; j_gene: TRBJ2-1; CDR3nt: TGTGCCAGCAGCCCAGGGCCCACTTCCAATGAGCAGTTCTTC; CDR3aa: CASSPGPTSNEQFF
v_gene: TRBV10-3; d_gene: TRBD1; abundance: few; j_gene: TRBJ1-1; CDR3nt: TGTGCCATCAGACCCAGGACAGGGGCCAACACTGAAGCTTTCTTT; CDR3aa: CAIRPRTGANTEAFF
v_gene: TRBV7-2; d_gene: -; abundance: -; j_gene: TRBJ2-2; CDR3nt: TGTGCCAGCAGCTCACAGCAGGGGAGTCAGGAGCTGTTTTTT; CDR3aa: CASSSQQGSQELFF
v_gene: TRBV6-5; d_gene: -; abundance: -; j_gene: TRBJ1-6; CDR3nt: TGTGCCAGCAGTTACTCTGACAGATATAATTCACCCCTCCACTTT; CDR3aa: CASSYSDRYNSPLHF
v_gene: TRBV7-9; d_gene: -; abundance: -; j_gene: TRBJ2-2; CDR3nt: TGTGCCAGCAGCTTAGAAGGGGGACAGAACACCGGGGAGCTGTTTTTT; CDR3aa: CASSLEGGQNTGELFF
v_gene: TRBV6-5; d_gene: -; abundance: -; j_gene: TRBJ2-2; CDR3nt: TGTGCCAGCAGTTGGGGGCCCGCGAACACCGGGGAGCTGTTTTTT; CDR3aa: CASSWGPANTGELFF
v_gene: TRBV6-5; d_gene: TRBD1; abundance: -; j_gene: TRBJ2-5; CDR3nt: TGTGCCAGCATCATGGGACAGGGACTGCAAGAGACCCAGTACTTC; CDR3aa: CASIMGQGLQETQYF
v_gene: TRBV6-5; d_gene: TRBD2; abundance: -; j_gene: TRBJ2-7; CDR3nt: TGTGCCAGCAGGAGGGAGCGGGGGAGCTCCTACGAGCAGTACTTC; CDR3aa: CASRRERGSSYEQYF
v_gene: TRBV11-3; d_gene: -; abundance: -; j_gene: TRBJ2-7; CDR3nt: TGTGCCAGCAGCCCCGGAGAAGGAACCTACGAGCAGTACTTC; CDR3aa: CASSPGEGTYEQYF
v_gene: TRBV28; d_gene: TRBD1; abundance: -; j_gene: TRBJ2-1; CDR3nt: TGTGCCAGCAGTCTGATACCGGGACAGGGGGCGAATGAGCAGTTCTTC; CDR3aa: CASSLIPGQGANEQFF
v_gene: TRBV23-1; d_gene: TRBD1; abundance: -; j_gene: TRBJ1-4; CDR3nt: TGCGCCAGCAGTCAACACAGGGGGGGGTATGAAAAACTGTTTTTT; CDR3aa: CASSQHRGGYEKLFF
v_gene: TRBV25-1; d_gene: -; abundance: -; j_gene: TRBJ2-5; CDR3nt: TGTGCCAGCAGGGGGCGGGATGGAGGAGCAAGAGAGACCCAGTACTTC; CDR3aa: CASRGRDGGARETQYF
v_gene: TRBV18; d_gene: TRBD1; abundance: -; j_gene: TRBJ1-5; CDR3nt: TGTGCCAGCTCACCACTTGACAGGGGGAGAGGCAATCAGCCCCAGCATTTT; CDR3aa: CASSPLDRGRGNQPQHF
v_gene: TRBV4-3; d_gene: -; abundance: -; j_gene: TRBJ1-4; CDR3nt: TGCGCCAGCAGCCAAGATCGTACAGGGACTGAAAAACTGTTTTTT; CDR3aa: CASSQDRTGTEKLFF
v_gene: TRBV11-1; d_gene: TRBD2; abundance: -; j_gene: TRBJ2-3; CDR3nt: TGTGCCAGCAGCCCCAGACTAGCGGGGGAGACAGATACGCAGTATTTT; CDR3aa: CASSPRLAGETDTQYF
v_gene: TRBV12-5; d_gene: -; abundance: -; j_gene: TRBJ1-2; CDR3nt: TGTGCTAGTGGTTTGGTTGGGCCTTCGAACTATGGCTACACCTTC; CDR3aa: CASGLVGPSNYGYTF
v_gene: TRBV13; d_gene: TRBD2; abundance: -; j_gene: TRBJ2-5; CDR3nt: TGTGCCAGCAGCGATTACGGGACTAGCGGGGGCCCTTCGACCCAGTACTTC; CDR3aa: CASSDYGTSGGPSTQYF
v_gene: TRBV5-1; d_gene: TRBD2; abundance: -; j_gene: TRBJ2-1; CDR3nt: TGCGCCAGCAGCTTGCGTCCTAGCGGGAACTACAATGAGCAGTTCTTC; CDR3aa: CASSLRPSGNYNEQFF